These 3 T cell receptor beta chains share one sample of origin, sequenced in a study of blood T cell repertoires in COVID-19. TCRdb's copy holds only in-frame clones and misses some; the assay was immunoSEQ multiplex PCR. Here the sample spans 250,000 to 300,000 clones, around three quarters being singletons. The sequencing input was peripheral blood. These receptors were collected from a woman of 80 years or more with acute or convalescent COVID-19.

The V gene is TRBV4-1, the J gene TRBJ1-1; D not certain. Per germline, CDR1 MGHRA and CDR2 YSYEKL. Deletions cut 3 bases from V and 3 bases from J, with 11 bases between. This CDR3 contains 14 residues. CDR3 in amino acids: CASSHTGSHTEAFF. The CDR3 DNA reads TGCGCCAGCAGCCACACCGGGAGCCACACTGAAGCTTTCTTT.

The chain is built from TRBV2 and TRBJ1-2; 11 nucleotides match TRBD1. V shed 7 bases and J 7 bases; nucleotides not matched to a gene: 17. The CDR3 runs 17 residues. In germline, CDR1 is SNHLY, CDR2 FYNNEI. The CDR3 loop reads CASTDRGRVFTRGGYTF. CDR3 DNA sequence: TGTGCCAGCACGGACAGGGGGCGAGTTTTTACTAGAGGTGGCTACACCTTC.

This clone was detected many times. The DNA for the CDR3 is TGTGCCAGCAGCACCGACTCGGGACAGGGGAACACCATATATTTT. It translates to CASSTDSGQGNTIYF. The chain combines TRBV7-9 with TRBJ1-3; 10 nucleotides align to TRBD1. The CDR3 consists of 15 residues. Trimming took 5 bases from V and 7 from J; bases not matched to a gene: 8. In germline, CDR1 is SEHNR, CDR2 FQNEAQ (reference sequence).